This T cell receptor beta chain originates from a study of technical replicates of blood from a handful of donors (dated by TCRdb to 2016 to 2017). V trim: 6 bases; J trim: 2 bases; unmatched bases: 10. There are 15 amino acids in the CDR3, from cysteine to phenylalanine inclusive. The entry retains the CDR3 DNA only, 45 bases that are in frame from base 1. CDR1 and CDR2 are drawn from the germline V gene: MDHEN, SYDVKM. Regarding this clone: It has no known antigen specificity. Nothing much larger sits one base from this clone, and base qualities are not available.

The method was the immunoSEQ multiplex PCR assay. TCRdb mirrors the immuneACCESS table, restricted to in-frame sequences. Some clones are absent from its copies; in checked studies, under half trace to an unresolved V gene, and the reason for the others is unknown. The sample contains some 12,000 clones, about 90% of them found a single time. Jointly, the top ten make up about 8.5% of the sample. The sequence is built from TRBV28 and TRBJ2-7, with 7 bases aligning to TRBD1. This TCR was recovered from a human donor in good health. The source material was PBMCs. CDR3 sequence: CASRATGAPTYEQYF. DNA sequence: TGTGCCAGCAGGGCTACAGGGGCGCCTACCTACGAGCAGTACTTC. The full variable domain, with segments outside the CDR3 supplied by the reference TRBV28 and TRBJ2-7 proteins, appears as DVKVTQSSRYLVKRTGEKVFLECVQDMDHENMFWYRQDPGLGLRLIYFSYDVKMKEKGDIPEGYSVSREKKERFSLILESASTNQTSMYLCASRATGAPTYEQYFGPGTRLTVT.